The present T cell receptor beta chain was sequenced within a study of cytomegalovirus exposure and HLA in healthy donors. General study points: For cytomegalovirus status, the classifier reportedly gave diagnoses with high specificity and sensitivity. Later analysis associated a missense DCLRE1C variant with TCR beta V- and J-gene trimming. Earlier findings revealed that most TCR beta V segments proved productive either about 90% or about 30% of the time.

This PCR relied on a set of 60 Vbeta primers and 13 Jbeta primers. Here immunoSEQ multiplex PCR was the method, and the copy in TCRdb shows in-frame clones only, minus some. The table lists roughly 280,000 clones, about 66% of them singletons. To note about this clone: Its cognate antigen is unknown.

V shed 6 bases and J 4 bases; nucleotides not matched to a gene: 5. Germline V lookup: CDR1 MNHNS, CDR2 SASEGT. The CDR3 runs 13 residues. The clonotype was recovered from a female donor in good health and CMV-seronegative. The rearrangement links TRBV6-1 to TRBJ1-2, with 7 bases aligning to TRBD1. Sample: PBMCs. CDR3 sequence (DNA): TGTGCCAGCAGCGCGACAGGGTCCTATGGCTACACCTTC. Translated: CASSATGSYGYTF.